The 25 T cell receptor beta chains reported below all come from one sample, sequenced in a study of blood T cell repertoires in COVID-19. Here immunoSEQ multiplex PCR was the method, and the copy in TCRdb shows in-frame clones only, minus some. The sample lists about 360,000 clones; about 89% were seen once. Sequences were obtained from PBMCs or T cells enriched from blood (not recorded which). These receptors originate from a young man who had recovered from COVID-19.

This chain joins TRBV27 and TRBJ1-5, with unresolved D. CDR1 is MNHEY and CDR2 is SMNVEV in the germline V gene (reference sequence). The V end was cut by 6 bases, the J end by 0 bases, with 15 bases between. The CDR3 has 16 amino acids. The CDR3 region is CASRLTTGGSNQPQHF. The CDR3 DNA reads TGTGCCAGCAGGCTGACGACGGGAGGTAGCAATCAGCCCCAGCATTTT.

The chain joins TRBV13 to TRBJ2-5, with TRBD2 matching over 7 bases. The CDR3 sequence is 17 residues long. Germline CDR1 and CDR2: PRHDT and FYEKMQ (reference sequence). V was clipped by 5 bases and J by 5 bases; unmatched bases: 17. The CDR3: CASSKTWLGGVKETQYF. The DNA of the CDR3 is TGTGCCAGCAGCAAAACCTGGCTGGGGGGGGTAAAGGAGACCCAGTACTTC.

CDR3 loop: CASSQEWSYGYTF. CDR3 bases: TGTGCCAGCAGCCAAGAATGGAGTTATGGCTACACCTTC. The rearrangement links TRBV3-1 (or the pseudogene TRBV3-2) to TRBJ1-2, with no clear D. This CDR3 spans 13 amino acids. Deletions cut 0 bases from V and 5 bases from J, with 7 bases between. Germline CDR1 and CDR2: LGHDT and YNNKEL (reference sequence).

The chain carries TRBV7-3 and TRBJ2-6; maybe TRBD1 (5 bases). The CDR3 is 16 residues long. From germline, CDR1 is SGHTA and CDR2 FQGTGA. V was cut by 2 bases and J by 0 bases, with 8 bases left in between. The CDR3 spells CASSLLDISGANVLTF. CDR3 DNA: TGTGCCAGCAGCTTACTGGACATCTCTGGGGCCAACGTCCTGACTTTC.

The chain links TRBV6-5 to TRBJ1-5; weak D call: TRBD1 (6 bases). CDR1 is MNHEY and CDR2 is SVGAGI in the germline V gene. The CDR3 covers 13 residues. V lost 8 bases, J lost 6 bases, and 14 bases lay in between. The CDR3 protein is CASGRGIGQPQHF. The CDR3 bases are TGTGCCAGCGGCAGGGGAATTGGTCAGCCCCAGCATTTT.

The chain employs TRBV6-2 or TRBV6-3 and TRBJ2-3; 7 nucleotides match TRBD1. This CDR3 has 15 residues. CDR1 and CDR2 from the germline V gene are MNHEY and SVGEGT. Trimming removed 5 bases from V and 0 bases from J; junction bases left unmatched: 5. CDR3 protein: CASSKLTGSTDTQYF. CDR3 in DNA: TGTGCCAGCAGTAAACTGACAGGGAGCACAGATACGCAGTATTTT.

The rearrangement links TRBV7-9 to TRBJ1-5, with TRBD1 as a possible D gene (6 bases). V was pared by 8 bases and J by 5 bases, with 10 bases between. The germline gives CDR1 SEHNR, CDR2 FQNEAQ (reference sequence). The CDR3 is made up of 12 amino acids. CDR3 amino acids: CASQDRYQPQHF. CDR3 coding DNA: TGTGCCAGCCAGGACAGATATCAGCCCCAGCATTTT.

V usage is TRBV19 and J usage is TRBJ2-1; possible D gene TRBD2, 7 bases. Trimming shortened V by 10 bases and J by 7 bases, and 14 bases separated the two germline ends. The length of the CDR3 is 12 residues. CDR1 is LNHDA, CDR2 SQIVND, per germline (reference sequence). CDR3: CATYREGNEQFF. CDR3 nucleotides: TGTGCCACCTACAGGGAGGGGAATGAGCAGTTCTTC.

The table lists this clone with a few counts. The chain has TRBV25-1 and TRBJ1-6; D is undetermined. Trimming took 3 bases from V and 1 from J, leaving 4 bases between them. In germline, CDR1 is MGHDK, CDR2 SYGVNS. CDR3 length: 14 residues. The DNA for the CDR3 is TGTGCCAGCAGTGATCTGTCCTATAATTCACCCCTCCACTTT. Protein: CASSDLSYNSPLHF.

Regarding this clone: Other DNA sequences in this sample translate to the same CDR3. The chain combines TRBV3-1 (or the pseudogene TRBV3-2) with TRBJ1-2; D unresolved. The CDR3 loop spans 15 amino acids. Trimming took 0 bases from V and 5 from J, leaving 13 bases between them. The germline gives CDR1 LGHDT, CDR2 YNNKEL (reference sequence). This CDR3 is CASSQEGGESYGYTF. In DNA, the CDR3 is TGTGCCAGCAGCCAAGAAGGTGGAGAGAGTTATGGCTACACCTTC.

Notes on this clone: Its ends do not fully match the called genes, so a read error is possible. This chain links TRBV30 with TRBJ1-1, with 10 nucleotides matching TRBD1. Germline V gene lookup returns CDR1 GTSNPN and CDR2 SVGIG (reference sequence). The CDR3 runs 11 residues. The CDR3 reads CAWVPGTGVLF. In DNA, the CDR3 is TGTGCCTGGGTCCCCGGGACAGGGGTCCTCTTT.

This clone occurred once. The gene calls are TRBV29-1 and TRBJ2-5; D gene ambiguous. V lost 7 bases to trimming and J lost 2 bases, with 14 bases between them. Germline CDR1 and CDR2: SQVTM and ANQGSEA. CDR3 size: 13 residues. CDR3 sequence (DNA): TGCAGCGCCGAATCGGCGGAGCAAGAGACCCAGTACTTC. It is translated as CSAESAEQETQYF. The full variable domain, its missing parts supplied by reference TRBV29-1 and TRBJ2-5, is SAVISQKPSRDICQRGTSLTIQCQVDSQVTMMFWYRQQPGQSLTLIATANQGSEATYESGFVIDKFPISRPNLTFSTLTVSNMSPEDSSIYLCSAESAEQETQYFGPGTRLLVL.

This clone appeared once. This chain uses TRBV2 with TRBJ1-1, with a tentative D call TRBD1 (6 bases). Germline CDR1 is SNHLY and CDR2 is FYNNEI. CDR3 length equals 12 residues. With 4 bases removed from V and 11 bases from J, the gap between germline ends came to 14 bases. The CDR3 DNA is TGTGCCAGCAGTGGGGACCAGGGGCTGGCTTTCTTT. This sequence encodes CASSGDQGLAFF.

Only a few counts were recorded for this clone. The CDR3, as DNA: TGTGCCAGCAGTCGCCGGGACAGCCCTGGGTCGGATTCACCCCTCCACTTT. Its protein is CASSRRDSPGSDSPLHF. V gene TRBV6-6 combines with J gene TRBJ1-6, with 7 bases that match TRBD1. Germline-derived CDR1 and CDR2 are MNHNY and SVGAGI (reference sequence). V lost 5 bases, J lost 8 bases, and 15 bases stayed unmatched. There are 17 residues in the CDR3.

The chain uses TRBV19 and TRBJ2-7, with 7 bases lining up with TRBD1. This CDR3 has 14 amino acids. CDR1 is LNHDA and CDR2 is SQIVND in the germline V gene (reference sequence). V lost 5 bases to trimming and J lost 0 bases; unmatched junction nucleotides: 4. The CDR3 reads CASSDRVSSYEQYF. DNA for the CDR3: TGTGCCAGTAGTGACAGGGTAAGCTCCTACGAGCAGTACTTC.

The chain combines TRBV4-1 with TRBJ2-1, with 7 bases that match TRBD2. CDR1 is MGHRA and CDR2 is YSYEKL in the germline V gene. Trimming at V came to 4 bases and at J to 3 bases, leaving 12 bases not matched to a gene. The CDR3 has 17 amino acids. The CDR3 reads CASSLVPVRGGYNEQFF. DNA of the CDR3: TGCGCCAGCAGCCTGGTCCCAGTCCGCGGGGGCTACAATGAGCAGTTCTTC.

This clone was counted a few times. The J gene is TRBJ2-7, the V gene TRBV13; D is possibly TRBD1 (5 bases). This CDR3 spans 13 amino acids. Germline V gene sequence: CDR1 PRHDT, CDR2 FYEKMQ (reference sequence). The V end lost 2 bases, the J end lost 4 bases, and 9 bases lay between the germline ends. CDR3 region: CASSLLGAYEQYF. The CDR3 DNA follows: TGTGCCAGCAGCTTACTAGGGGCGTACGAGCAGTACTTC. The whole variable domain, remainder taken from reference TRBV13 and TRBJ2-7, is AAGVIQSPRHLIKEKRETATLKCYPIPRHDTVYWYQQGPGQDPQFLISFYEKMQSDKGSIPDRFSAQQFSDYHSELNMSSLELGDSALYFCASSLLGAYEQYFGPGTRLTVT.

For the CDR3, the DNA is TGTGCCAGCAGTGAAGGGACAGGGTGGGACACCGGGGAGCTGTTTTTT. It yields the protein CASSEGTGWDTGELFF. This chain joins TRBV6-1 and TRBJ2-2; TRBD1 matches 8 bases. The length of the CDR3 is 16 residues. With V trimmed by 1 base and J by 3 bases, 4 bases remained unmatched. Looked up from germline, CDR1 is MNHNS and CDR2 is SASEGT.

This chain joins TRBV7-6 and TRBJ2-7; 7 bases are shared with TRBD1. V lost 4 bases and J lost 4; bases outside the gene matches: 7. This CDR3 spans 14 amino acids. Looked up from germline, CDR1 is SGHVS and CDR2 is FNYEAQ. Here the CDR3 reads CASSYRDSLYEQYF. CDR3 DNA: TGTGCCAGCAGCTATCGGGACAGCCTTTACGAGCAGTACTTC.

The genes are TRBV27 and TRBJ2-1; TRBD1 agrees at 12 bases. This CDR3 region has 17 residues. CDR1 and CDR2 from the germline V gene are MNHEY and SMNVEV (reference sequence). The J segment lost 8 bases and the V segment lost 3 bases, leaving 11 bases of the junction unmatched. In DNA, the CDR3 is TGTGCCAGCAGTTTGTATACCGGGACAGGGGGCGAGGATGAGCAGTTCTTC. This codes for CASSLYTGTGGEDEQFF.

This sequence joins TRBV6-5 and TRBJ1-5; possible D gene TRBD1, 6 bases. The V end was cut by 1 base, the J end by 4 bases, with 8 bases between. The CDR3 sequence is 14 residues long. The germline gives CDR1 MNHEY, CDR2 SVGAGI. This CDR3 is CASSYLGANQPQHF. CDR3 DNA: TGTGCCAGCAGTTACTTGGGGGCGAATCAGCCCCAGCATTTT.

The chain combines TRBV3-1 (or the pseudogene TRBV3-2) with TRBJ2-7; no definite D call. Germline CDR1 LGHDT, CDR2 YNNKEL (reference sequence). V lost 1 base and J lost 7, with 11 bases in between. The CDR3 loop spans 13 amino acids. The CDR3: CASSQGFWAEQYF. For the CDR3, the DNA is TGTGCCAGCAGCCAAGGTTTTTGGGCAGAGCAGTACTTC.

The J gene is TRBJ2-3, the V gene TRBV11-2; tentatively, D is TRBD2 (6 bases). Per germline, CDR1 SGHAT and CDR2 FQNNGV. The CDR3 has 16 amino acids. V lost 5 bases and J 0 bases, leaving 15 bases between the germline ends. In DNA, the CDR3 is TGTGCCAGCAGCCAACTTCAGGGACTTAGCACAGATACGCAGTATTTT. Amino acid sequence: CASSQLQGLSTDTQYF.

A remark on this clone: Its ends do not fully match the called genes, so a read error is possible. This sequence joins TRBV30 and TRBJ1-1; 7 bases match TRBD1. CDR1 is GTSNPN and CDR2 is SVGIG in the germline V gene (reference sequence). The CDR3 runs 12 residues. Here the CDR3 reads CAWSLLSRGPLW. The CDR3 DNA reads as TGTGCCTGGAGTCTACTCTCTAGGGGGCCCCTGTGG.

The rearrangement uses TRBV5-1 and TRBJ1-1, with 8 bases identical to TRBD1. This CDR3 region has 15 residues. CDR1 is SGHRS, CDR2 YFSETQ, per germline. The trim removed 2 bases at V and 3 bases at J, leaving 6 bases unmatched. The CDR3: CASSFRQGIDTEAFF. CDR3 sequence (DNA): TGCGCCAGCAGCTTCCGACAGGGGATCGACACTGAAGCTTTCTTT.